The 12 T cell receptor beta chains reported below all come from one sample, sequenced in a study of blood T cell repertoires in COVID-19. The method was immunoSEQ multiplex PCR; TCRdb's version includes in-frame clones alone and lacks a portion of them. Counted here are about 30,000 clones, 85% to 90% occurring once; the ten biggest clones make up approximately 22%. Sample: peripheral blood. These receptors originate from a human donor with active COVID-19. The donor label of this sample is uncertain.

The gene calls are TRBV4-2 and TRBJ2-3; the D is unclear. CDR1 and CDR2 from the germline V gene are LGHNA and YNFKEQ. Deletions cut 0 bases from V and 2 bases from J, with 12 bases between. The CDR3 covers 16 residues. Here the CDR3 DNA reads TGTGCCAGCAGCCAAGATCGAACTACCTCCACAGATACGCAGTATTTT. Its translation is CASSQDRTTSTDTQYF.

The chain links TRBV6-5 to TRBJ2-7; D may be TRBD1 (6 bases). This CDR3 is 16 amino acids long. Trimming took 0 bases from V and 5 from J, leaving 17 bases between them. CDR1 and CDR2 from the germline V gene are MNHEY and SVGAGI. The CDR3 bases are TGTGCCAGCAGTTACTCTATTTCAGGGGAGTTTAACGAGCAGTACTTC. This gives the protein CASSYSISGEFNEQYF.

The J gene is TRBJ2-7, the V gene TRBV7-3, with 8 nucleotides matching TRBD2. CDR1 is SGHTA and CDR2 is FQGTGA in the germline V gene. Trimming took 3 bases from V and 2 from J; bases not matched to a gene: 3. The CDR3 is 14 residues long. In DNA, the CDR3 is TGTGCCAGCAGCTTGGGCGGGGGGACCTACGAGCAGTACTTC. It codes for CASSLGGGTYEQYF.

The CDR3 region has the DNA TGTGCCAGCAGTTATGAGCCGTGGGGAGGGGCCGAGCAGTACTTC. Translating it yields CASSYEPWGGAEQYF. This chain links TRBV6-2 or TRBV6-3 with TRBJ2-7; 7 nucleotides align to TRBD2. This CDR3 is 15 amino acids long. Germline V gives CDR1 MNHEY, CDR2 SVGEGT. V was clipped by 3 bases and J by 6 bases; unmatched bases: 11.

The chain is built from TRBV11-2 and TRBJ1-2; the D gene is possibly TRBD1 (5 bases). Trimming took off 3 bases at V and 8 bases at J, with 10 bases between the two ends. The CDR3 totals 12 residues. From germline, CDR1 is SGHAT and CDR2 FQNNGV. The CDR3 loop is CASSLPGIGYTF. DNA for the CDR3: TGTGCCAGCAGCTTGCCAGGGATCGGCTACACCTTC.

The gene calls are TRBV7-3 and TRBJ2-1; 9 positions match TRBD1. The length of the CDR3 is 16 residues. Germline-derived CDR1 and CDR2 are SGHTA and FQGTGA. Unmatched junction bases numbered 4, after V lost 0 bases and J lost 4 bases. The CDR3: CASSLTAGTGYNEQFF. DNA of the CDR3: TGTGCCAGCAGCTTAACTGCCGGGACAGGGTACAATGAGCAGTTCTTC. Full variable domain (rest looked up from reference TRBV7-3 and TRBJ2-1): GAGVSQTPSNKVTEKGKYVELRCDPISGHTALYWYRQSLGQGPEFLIYFQGTGAADDSGLPNDRFFAVRPEGSVSTLKIQRTERGDSAVYLCASSLTAGTGYNEQFFGPGTRLTVL.

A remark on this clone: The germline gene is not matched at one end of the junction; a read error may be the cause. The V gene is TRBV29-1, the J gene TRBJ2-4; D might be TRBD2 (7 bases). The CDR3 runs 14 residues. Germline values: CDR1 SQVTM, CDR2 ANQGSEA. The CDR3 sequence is CSAEVGGGKNIQYF. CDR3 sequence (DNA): TGCAGCGCTGAAGTAGGGGGGGGCAAAAACATTCAGTACTTC.

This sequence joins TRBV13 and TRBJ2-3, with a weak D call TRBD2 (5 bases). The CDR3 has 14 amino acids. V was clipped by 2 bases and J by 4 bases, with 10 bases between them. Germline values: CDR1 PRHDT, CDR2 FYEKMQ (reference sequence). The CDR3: CASSLQGSPDTQYF. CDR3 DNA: TGTGCCAGCAGCTTACAAGGGAGCCCAGATACGCAGTATTTT.

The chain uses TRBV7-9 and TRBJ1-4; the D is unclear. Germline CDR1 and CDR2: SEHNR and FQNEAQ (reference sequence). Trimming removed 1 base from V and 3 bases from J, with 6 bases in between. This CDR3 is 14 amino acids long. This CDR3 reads CASSLGSANEKLFF. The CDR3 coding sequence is TGTGCCAGCAGCTTAGGTTCAGCTAATGAAAAACTGTTTTTT.

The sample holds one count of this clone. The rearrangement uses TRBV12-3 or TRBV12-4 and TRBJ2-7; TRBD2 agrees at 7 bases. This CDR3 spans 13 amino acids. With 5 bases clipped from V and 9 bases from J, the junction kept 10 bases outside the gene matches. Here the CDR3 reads CASSPGLGVGQYF. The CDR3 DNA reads TGTGCCAGCAGTCCAGGACTAGGAGTGGGGCAGTACTTC.

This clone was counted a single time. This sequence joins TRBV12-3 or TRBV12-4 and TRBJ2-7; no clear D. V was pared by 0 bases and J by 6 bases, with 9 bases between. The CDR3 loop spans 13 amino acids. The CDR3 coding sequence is TGTGCCAGCAGTTTAGCGCTAGGTCCCGAGCAGTACTTC. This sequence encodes CASSLALGPEQYF.

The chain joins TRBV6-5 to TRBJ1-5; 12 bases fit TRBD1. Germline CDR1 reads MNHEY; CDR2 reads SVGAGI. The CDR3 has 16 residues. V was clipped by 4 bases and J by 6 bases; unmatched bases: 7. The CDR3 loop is CASSWKGQGASQPQHF. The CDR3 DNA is TGTGCCAGCAGTTGGAAGGGACAGGGGGCCTCTCAGCCCCAGCATTTT.